These 27 T cell receptor beta chains were all obtained from the same sample, sequenced in a study of blood T cells in healthy people across ages. Combining a sample-barcoded 5' primer with a J-beta primer mix, a second PCR ran for about 7 to 11 cycles. TCRdb redid the calling of the 5' RACE reads with MiXCR, one entry per CDR3 protein. The repertoire includes about 320,000 distinct CDR3 sequences, around 30% of them detected once, and around 29% sits in the top ten. The material sequenced was blood. All receptors derive from a woman in her seventies in good health.

This clonotype has just a few counts. The chain couples TRBV7-2 to TRBJ2-5, with a weak D call TRBD2 (5 bases). CDR1 and CDR2 (germline): SGHTA, FQGNSA. Trimming stripped 8 bases from V and 2 bases from J, with 12 bases between. This CDR3 is built from 13 residues. The CDR3 nucleotides read TGTGCCAGCGGACCGGGAACTCAAGAGACCCAGTACTTC. Amino acids: CASGPGTQETQYF.

This clonotype has just a few counts. The chain recombines TRBV11-1 with TRBJ2-3; no clear D. Per the germline V gene, CDR1 is SGHAT and CDR2 is FQDESV (reference sequence). The CDR3 is made up of 15 amino acids. V was pared by 5 bases and J by 4 bases, with 16 bases between. The CDR3 DNA sequence: TGTGCCAGCAGCCTCCTATCTGGCGTCGCAGATACGCAGTATTTT. Protein product: CASSLLSGVADTQYF.

The chain carries TRBV12-3 or TRBV12-4 and TRBJ2-3; no firm D call. This CDR3 region has 15 residues. Trimming took 3 bases from V and 0 from J, leaving 10 bases between them. CDR3 amino acids: CASSFEAVSTDTQYF. The CDR3 bases are TGTGCCAGCAGTTTCGAGGCAGTTAGCACAGATACGCAGTATTTT.

At least ten counts were recorded for this clonotype. CDR3 amino acids: CASSSPGNEQFF. CDR3 sequence (DNA): TGTGCCAGCAGTTCCCCCGGCAATGAGCAGTTCTTC. The chain carries TRBV6-6 and TRBJ2-5; D uncertain. The end of the DNA fits TRBJ2-1 better, so the J call may be wrong. Per the germline V gene, CDR1 is MNHNY and CDR2 is SVGAGI (reference sequence). CDR3 size: 12 residues.

The chain carries TRBV13 and TRBJ1-4; 7 bases map to TRBD1. V dropped 5 bases and J dropped 5; count of bases not matched to a gene: 5. Germline CDR1 reads PRHDT; CDR2 reads FYEKMQ (reference sequence). This CDR3 has 14 amino acids. CDR3 protein: CASSVGTANEKLFF. The DNA for the CDR3 is TGTGCCAGCAGCGTCGGGACAGCGAATGAAAAACTGTTTTTT.

This clonotype was counted between two and nine times. This chain joins TRBV7-9 and TRBJ2-1; tentatively, D is TRBD1 or TRBD2 (5 bases each). Looked up from germline, CDR1 is SEHNR and CDR2 is FQNEAQ (reference sequence). This CDR3 region has 14 residues. Trimming stripped 5 bases from V and 1 base from J, with 9 bases between. This CDR3 reads CASSRGQSYNEQFF. The CDR3 DNA follows: TGTGCCAGCAGCCGGGGCCAGTCCTACAATGAGCAGTTCTTC.

This clonotype was seen many times. This chain links TRBV7-2 with TRBJ2-3; D gene ambiguous. Germline CDR1 reads SGHTA; CDR2 reads FQGNSA. CDR3 size: 11 residues. V dropped 1 base and J dropped 14 bases, with 10 bases sitting between them. The DNA of the CDR3 is TGTGCCAGCAGCTTAGTAGAGCAACTGTATTTT. Translation gives CASSLVEQLYF. The whole variable domain, remainder taken from reference TRBV7-2 and TRBJ2-3, is GAGVSQSPSNKVTEKGKDVELRCDPISGHTALYWYRQSLGQGLEFLIYFQGNSAPDKSGLPSDRFSAERTGGSVSTLTIQRTQQEDSAVYLCASSLVEQLYFGPGTRLTVL.

This clonotype was observed a handful of times. The junction departs from the called germline gene at one end, perhaps through a read error. The chain has TRBV7-9 and TRBJ2-7, with D perhaps TRBD1 (5 bases). The CDR3 loop spans 15 amino acids. Germline CDR1 reads SEHNR; CDR2 reads FQNEAQ (reference sequence). CDR3 coding DNA: TGTGCCAGCAGCTTAGTGGCGTGGACACCATACGAGCAGCACTTC. Translated, it gives CASSLVAWTPYEQHF. Complete variable domain (other parts from reference TRBV7-9 and TRBJ2-7): DTGVSQNPRHKITKRGQNVTFRCDPISEHNRLYWYRQTLGQGPEFLTYFQNEAQLEKSRLLSDRFSAERPKGSFSTLEIQRTEQGDSAMYLCASSLVAWTPYEQHFGPGTRLTVT.

The rearrangement uses TRBV28 and TRBJ1-4; D ambiguous. Between the trimmed V and J ends, which lost 3 bases and 5 bases, there was a span of 7 bases. The CDR3 contains 13 residues. CDR1 and CDR2 (germline): MDHEN, SYDVKM. The CDR3 DNA reads as TGTGCCAGCAGTTTCCCCATGAATGAAAAACTGTTTTTT. Encoded protein: CASSFPMNEKLFF.

A few counts support this clonotype. This sequence joins TRBV3-1 and TRBJ2-2; D is unresolved. The CDR3 is 14 residues long. CDR1 and CDR2 from the germline V gene are LGHDT and YNNKEL (reference sequence). Trimming removed 6 bases from V and 0 bases from J, with 8 bases in between. CDR3: CASRPGSNTGELFF. CDR3 DNA: TGTGCCAGCAGGCCCGGGTCGAACACCGGGGAGCTGTTTTTT.

This rearrangement joins TRBV3-1 to TRBJ2-2; tentatively, D is TRBD1 (5 bases). There are 14 residues in the CDR3. The germline gives CDR1 LGHDT, CDR2 YNNKEL (reference sequence). With 4 bases removed from V and 4 bases from J, the gap between germline ends came to 10 bases. The CDR3 DNA is TGTGCCAGCAGCCTTGACAGCAGCACCGGGGAGCTGTTTTTT. It codes for CASSLDSSTGELFF.

V usage is TRBV7-8 and J usage is TRBJ2-6; no firm D call. Trimming removed 8 bases at V and 0 bases at J, with 5 bases between. Germline V gene lookup returns CDR1 SGHVS and CDR2 FQNEAQ. There are 13 residues in the CDR3. The CDR3 DNA sequence: TGTGCCAGCTGGGCCTCTGGGGCCAACGTCCTGACTTTC. The encoded protein is CASWASGANVLTF.

This rearrangement joins TRBV7-3 to TRBJ2-1; D unclear. There are 13 residues in the CDR3. Trimming took 5 bases from V and 7 from J, leaving 12 bases between them. The germline CDR1 and CDR2 sequences are SGHTA and FQGTGA. CDR3 DNA: TGTGCCAGCAGCACAAGCTCCCAAAATGAGCAGTTCTTC. This codes for CASSTSSQNEQFF.

This clonotype was picked up a small number of times. The chain joins TRBV14 to TRBJ1-2; TRBD1 might be the D (5 bases). Looked up from germline, CDR1 is SGHDN and CDR2 is FVKESK. The CDR3 is 13 residues long. V lost 4 bases, J lost 5 bases, and 11 bases lay in between. CDR3 sequence reads: CASSPGTYYGYTF. The CDR3 DNA is TGTGCCAGCAGCCCCGGGACTTATTATGGCTACACCTTC.

The rearrangement uses TRBV20-1 and TRBJ2-6; D remains ambiguous. This CDR3 contains 14 residues. The germline V and J ends were trimmed by 6 bases and 2 bases, with 11 bases remaining between them. Germline-derived CDR1 and CDR2 are DFQATT and SNEGSKA (reference sequence). CDR3 bases: TGCAGTGCCACATCCTTAGCTGGGGCCAACGTCCTGACTTTC. Translating it yields CSATSLAGANVLTF.

CDR3 protein: CASSALLAGGRADTQYF. For the CDR3, the DNA is TGTGCCAGCAGCGCGTTACTAGCGGGGGGGCGGGCGGATACGCAGTATTTT. The chain joins TRBV9 to TRBJ2-3; TRBD2 agrees at 13 bases. This CDR3 has 17 residues. The V segment lost 3 bases and the J segment 6 bases; nucleotides outside the gene matches: 10. Germline values: CDR1 SGDLS, CDR2 YYNGEE.

This clonotype has a handful of counts. The chain recombines TRBV5-6 with TRBJ2-1, with D perhaps assigned TRBD1 or TRBD2 (5 bases each). The CDR3 totals 16 residues. With 4 bases removed from V and 7 bases from J, the gap between germline ends came to 21 bases. Germline V gene lookup returns CDR1 SGHDT and CDR2 YYEEEE. The CDR3 loop is CASSMWAEGGGNEQFF. CDR3 nucleotides: TGTGCCAGCAGCATGTGGGCCGAGGGTGGGGGAAATGAGCAGTTCTTC.

In its sample, this clonotype was seen a few times. The chain is built from TRBV29-1 and TRBJ2-5, with 7 bases matching TRBD1. The CDR3 has 13 amino acids. The germline V gene has CDR1 SQVTM and CDR2 ANQGSEA. Trimming removed 6 bases from V and 3 bases from J; junction bases left unmatched: 7. The CDR3 region is CSVSRDREETQYF. The CDR3 DNA sequence: TGCAGCGTGAGCCGGGACAGAGAAGAGACCCAGTACTTC.

This clonotype was seen a single time. This rearrangement joins TRBV4-3 to TRBJ2-7, with 12 bases fitting TRBD2. J was trimmed by 5 bases and V by 0 bases; bases with no gene match: 17. Germline loops: CDR1 LGHNA, CDR2 YSLEER. CDR3 size: 20 residues. Written as DNA, the CDR3 is TGCGCCAGCAGCCAAGACGCATTCTCTAGCGGGAGGGCCACGGGCGACGAGCAGTACTTC. Its translation: CASSQDAFSSGRATGDEQYF.

V gene TRBV2 combines with J gene TRBJ2-3, with D hard to call. Deletions cut 8 bases from V and 0 bases from J, with 6 bases between. Germline-derived CDR1 and CDR2 are SNHLY and FYNNEI. There are 12 residues in the CDR3. In nucleotides, the CDR3 is TGTGCCAGCGCCTCTAGCACAGATACGCAGTATTTT. This codes for CASASSTDTQYF.

This clonotype was detected only a few times. The chain couples TRBV4-3 to TRBJ2-7, with a possible D match to TRBD2 (6 bases). V was trimmed by 4 bases and J by 0 bases, leaving 16 bases between them. CDR1 and CDR2 (germline): LGHNA, YSLEER. This CDR3 has 16 amino acids. CDR3 sequence (DNA): TGCGCCAGCAGCCTTGCCCGGGACTCCGCCTCCTACGAGCAGTACTTC. Amino acid sequence: CASSLARDSASYEQYF.

This chain connects TRBV27 to TRBJ2-5; D not resolved. The CDR3 consists of 11 residues. Germline-derived CDR1 and CDR2 are MNHEY and SMNVEV (reference sequence). The germline V and J ends were trimmed by 6 bases and 7 bases, with 9 bases remaining between them. This chain's CDR3 is CASRMAGTQYF. CDR3 sequence (DNA): TGTGCCAGCAGGATGGCAGGGACCCAGTACTTC.

This clonotype came up a few times. V and J are TRBV7-9 and TRBJ2-1; TRBD2 matches 8 bases. V gave up 0 bases and J gave up 8 bases; unmatched junction bases: 24. CDR3 length: 21 amino acids. Looked up from germline, CDR1 is SEHNR and CDR2 is FQNEAQ (reference sequence). The CDR3 DNA follows: TGTGCCAGCAGCTTAGCTCAGACGGGACTAGTCCCTTGGGGTCGTAAGGATGAGCAGTTCTTC. Translating it yields CASSLAQTGLVPWGRKDEQFF.

This clonotype was seen only a few times. The gene calls are TRBV28 and TRBJ1-6; TRBD1 is a possible D gene (5 bases). V was clipped by 7 bases and J by 7 bases, with 14 bases between them. The CDR3 extends over 14 amino acids. Germline CDR1 reads MDHEN; CDR2 reads SYDVKM. The CDR3 loop reads CASTRDLRNSPLHF. The CDR3, as DNA: TGTGCCAGCACCAGGGACTTGAGAAATTCACCCCTCCACTTT. Filled out from reference TRBV28 and TRBJ1-6, the complete variable domain reads DVKVTQSSRYLVKRTGEKVFLECVQDMDHENMFWYRQDPGLGLRLIYFSYDVKMKEKGDIPEGYSVSREKKERFSLILESASTNQTSMYLCASTRDLRNSPLHFGNGTRLTVT.

This clonotype was seen a single time. J is TRBJ2-5 and V is TRBV12-3 or TRBV12-4; 9 positions agree with TRBD1. The CDR3 loop spans 12 amino acids. J lost 5 bases, V lost 7 bases, and 2 bases had no gene match. The CDR3 DNA sequence: TGTGCCAGCATCGGGACAGGGGAGACCCAGTACTTC. Protein product: CASIGTGETQYF.

The J gene is TRBJ2-7, the V gene TRBV20-1, with D perhaps matching TRBD2 (6 bases). Germline lookup yields CDR1 DFQATT and CDR2 SNEGSKA (reference sequence). Deletions cut 3 bases from V and 0 bases from J, with 9 bases between. The CDR3 is 13 residues long. The CDR3 loop reads CSASGAGSYEQYF. As DNA, the CDR3 is TGCAGTGCTAGTGGAGCGGGCTCCTACGAGCAGTACTTC.

The table lists this clonotype with a few counts. A read error may account for a junction end that differs from germline. This chain connects TRBV27 to TRBJ2-6; D perhaps matches TRBD1 (6 bases). Per germline, CDR1 MNHEY and CDR2 SMNVEV (reference sequence). The CDR3 has 16 amino acids. The CDR3 loop reads CASKPKGGTGANVLTF. The DNA for the CDR3 is TGTGCCAGCAAACCAAAAGGGGGTACCGGGGCCAACGTCCTGACCTTC.